This entry lists 27 T cell receptor beta chains sequenced from one sample in a study of shared clonotypes between healthy human individuals. Sequencing was performed with immunoSEQ multiplex PCR; in TCRdb, only in-frame clones are kept and a portion is missing. The repertoire holds 1,400,000 or so clones, 98% to 99% seen once, with roughly 0.35% in the top ten. The sample taken for sequencing was naive CD4+ T cells sorted from blood. As to subset: CD45RA+ positively selected. The receptor source for this set is a man aged 30 to 45 in good health.

The V and J genes are TRBV4-1 and TRBJ2-5; D might be TRBD2 (5 bases). Germline V gene data show CDR1 as MGHRA and CDR2 as YSYEKL. This CDR3 contains 14 residues. V was clipped by 3 bases and J by 6 bases, with 14 bases between them. CDR3 region: CASSHVLVSKTQYF. The CDR3 DNA reads TGCGCCAGCAGCCACGTACTAGTTTCTAAGACCCAGTACTTC.

The chain joins TRBV11-2 to TRBJ2-6; a possible D gene is TRBD1 (5 bases). V was cut by 5 bases and J by 3 bases, with 17 bases left in between. This CDR3 comprises 17 residues. CDR1 and CDR2 from the germline V gene are SGHAT and FQNNGV. The CDR3 region has the DNA TGTGCCAGCAGCCCCGGTCGTCTAAGGGGTGGGGCCAACGTCCTGACTTTC. Its translation: CASSPGRLRGGANVLTF.

The gene calls are TRBV13 and TRBJ1-5, with D maybe TRBD1 (5 bases). This CDR3 is 15 amino acids long. Per germline, CDR1 PRHDT and CDR2 FYEKMQ (reference sequence). V lost 5 bases and J 6 bases, leaving 17 bases between the germline ends. CDR3 DNA: TGTGCCAGCAGCGTTAGGGGAGGGTTCGGTCAGCCCCAGCATTTT. This gives the protein CASSVRGGFGQPQHF.

The V gene is TRBV11-1, the J gene TRBJ2-1, with D perhaps TRBD2 (6 bases). CDR3 length: 16 residues. The ends were cut back, 1 base at V and 0 bases at J, with 10 bases in the middle. CDR1 and CDR2 (germline): SGHAT, FQDESV (reference sequence). The CDR3 reads CASSLVGLSSYNEQFF. DNA of the CDR3: TGTGCCAGCAGCTTAGTAGGACTAAGCTCCTACAATGAGCAGTTCTTC.

The chain carries TRBV6-6 and TRBJ2-1; TRBD2 matches at 8 bases. In germline, CDR1 is MNHNY, CDR2 SVGAGI (reference sequence). Unmatched junction bases numbered 10, after V lost 11 bases and J lost 4 bases. This CDR3 has 14 residues. CDR3 bases: TGTGCCGCAGACCCGGGAGGGAAGTACAATGAGCAGTTCTTC. Its translation is CAADPGGKYNEQFF.

The CDR3 DNA is TGCGCCAGCAGCCAAGGCTGGGACAGGGTCTACGAGCAGTACTTC. This gives the protein CASSQGWDRVYEQYF. The chain joins TRBV4-1 to TRBJ2-7; 9 bases line up with TRBD1. Germline V gene data show CDR1 as MGHRA and CDR2 as YSYEKL. V lost 1 base and J lost 3; bases outside the gene matches: 4. The CDR3 contains 15 residues.

The chain carries TRBV9 and TRBJ2-3; 13 bases are shared with TRBD2. Germline V lookup: CDR1 SGDLS, CDR2 YYNGEE. This CDR3 comprises 16 residues. The J segment lost 4 bases and the V segment lost 3 bases, leaving 5 bases of the junction unmatched. CDR3 nucleotides: TGTGCCAGCAGCGCCACTAGCGGGAGGGCCTCAGATACGCAGTATTTT. Translating gives CASSATSGRASDTQYF.

The genes are TRBV5-5 and TRBJ1-5; D is unclear. The CDR3 runs 12 residues. The germline CDR1 and CDR2 sequences are SGHKS and YYEKEE (reference sequence). V shed 4 bases and J shed 9 bases, with 11 bases lying between them. The CDR3 sequence: CASSEGFWPQHF. The CDR3 DNA reads TGTGCCAGCAGCGAAGGGTTTTGGCCCCAGCATTTT.

The rearrangement uses TRBV4-3 and TRBJ2-5; no firm D call. The CDR3 loop spans 14 amino acids. Per germline, CDR1 LGHNA and CDR2 YSLEER. V was pared by 0 bases and J by 7 bases, with 12 bases between. As DNA, the CDR3 is TGCGCCAGCAGCCAAGACGGTCTCCTGGGGACCCAGTACTTC. This translates into CASSQDGLLGTQYF.

This chain links TRBV2 with TRBJ1-2, with D perhaps TRBD1 (6 bases). This CDR3 contains 12 residues. CDR1 is SNHLY and CDR2 is FYNNEI in the germline V gene. Trimming left V 8 bases short and J 4 bases short, with 11 bases between. CDR3 loop: CASGTGFYGYTF. The CDR3 bases are TGTGCCAGCGGCACAGGGTTCTATGGCTACACCTTC.

This chain connects TRBV29-1 to TRBJ2-3; a weak D match, TRBD2 (6 bases). The length of the CDR3 is 14 residues. V lost 4 bases and J lost 0, with 11 bases in between. Per the germline V gene, CDR1 is SQVTM and CDR2 is ANQGSEA. The CDR3 here is CSVVLGGSTDTQYF. The CDR3 DNA reads TGCAGCGTTGTTCTGGGGGGTAGCACAGATACGCAGTATTTT.

This chain uses TRBV29-1 with TRBJ2-3; 7 bases are a match to TRBD1. The CDR3 is 12 residues long. Germline V gene lookup returns CDR1 SQVTM and CDR2 ANQGSEA. V shed 6 bases and J 4 bases; nucleotides not matched to a gene: 4. CDR3 in amino acids: CSVGQAADTQYF. In DNA form, the CDR3 reads TGCAGCGTCGGACAGGCCGCAGATACGCAGTATTTT.

This sequence joins TRBV2 and TRBJ2-7; 10 bases match TRBD2. The length of the CDR3 is 18 residues. Germline V gives CDR1 SNHLY, CDR2 FYNNEI. V shed 8 bases and J 0 bases; nucleotides not matched to a gene: 16. Here the CDR3 DNA reads TGTGCCAGCCTCGGACTAGCGGAGAGATCCCGTCCCTCCTACGAGCAGTACTTC. Translating it yields CASLGLAERSRPSYEQYF.

The chain joins TRBV30 to TRBJ2-3; TRBD2 aligns across 16 bases. The junction had 12 bases not matched to a gene; V was cut back by 2 bases and J by 4 bases. Germline CDR1 is GTSNPN and CDR2 is SVGIG (reference sequence). This CDR3 contains 19 residues. CDR3 in DNA: TGTGCCTGGAGTAAGCCGATCGGGACTAGCGGGAGGGCCCCAGATACGCAGTATTTT. Its translation is CAWSKPIGTSGRAPDTQYF.

The rearrangement uses TRBV29-1 and TRBJ2-7; TRBD1 agrees at 7 bases. V trimming: 1 base; J trimming: 0 bases; junction bases outside the gene matches: 6. The CDR3 has 15 amino acids. The germline gives CDR1 SQVTM, CDR2 ANQGSEA. CDR3 in DNA: TGCAGCGTTGAAGTACCGGGACAGTTCTCCTACGAGCAGTACTTC. Protein: CSVEVPGQFSYEQYF.

CDR3: CASSSGSQGTDTQYF. Here the CDR3 DNA reads TGTGCCAGCAGTTCCGGGTCCCAGGGCACAGATACGCAGTATTTT. The J gene is TRBJ2-3, the V gene TRBV5-4, with no clear D. The CDR3 extends over 15 amino acids. The germline V and J ends were trimmed by 5 bases and 1 base, with 14 bases remaining between them. Germline-derived CDR1 and CDR2 are SGHNT and YYREEE (reference sequence). The whole variable domain, remainder taken from reference TRBV5-4 and TRBJ2-3, is ETGVTQSPTHLIKTRGQQVTLRCSSQSGHNTVSWYQQALGQGPQFIFQYYREEENGRGNFPPRFSGLQFPNYSSELNVNALELDDSALYLCASSSGSQGTDTQYFGPGTRLTVL.

This clone was found once. This chain links TRBV7-3 with TRBJ2-1; 10 nucleotides agree with TRBD2. CDR1 is SGHTA, CDR2 FQGTGA, per germline. This CDR3 has 16 residues. Germline trimming cut 0 bases from V and 3 bases from J; bases unmatched to any gene: 2. The CDR3 DNA reads TGTGCCAGCAGCTTAACTAGCGGGAGGAGCTACAATGAGCAGTTCTTC. Translation gives CASSLTSGRSYNEQFF.

This sequence joins TRBV6-1 and TRBJ1-5; D unresolved. The CDR3 extends over 16 amino acids. Germline V gene data show CDR1 as MNHNS and CDR2 as SASEGT. Trimming took off 3 bases at V and 0 bases at J, with 12 bases between the two ends. The CDR3 loop reads CASSDVAARSNQPQHF. The CDR3 nucleotides read TGTGCCAGCAGTGACGTGGCAGCGCGTAGCAATCAGCCCCAGCATTTT.

This clone has only one observation. The V and J genes are TRBV6-1 and TRBJ2-5; TRBD1 agrees at 9 bases. V shed 4 bases and J 4 bases; nucleotides not matched to a gene: 7. The CDR3 is 15 amino acids. Germline CDR1 is MNHNS and CDR2 is SASEGT. The CDR3 sequence: CASSGGQGWGETQYF. Written as DNA, the CDR3 is TGTGCCAGCAGTGGAGGACAGGGGTGGGGAGAGACCCAGTACTTC.

The V call is TRBV29-1, the J call TRBJ2-2; TRBD1 might be the D (6 bases). V was clipped by 3 bases and J by 16 bases, with 18 bases between them. This CDR3 is built from 12 residues. CDR1 and CDR2 from the germline V gene are SQVTM and ANQGSEA. The CDR3 sequence: CSVDPLMGQRFF. DNA of the CDR3: TGCAGCGTTGATCCCCTTATGGGACAACGGTTTTTT.

V is TRBV7-9 and J is TRBJ2-1, with 8 nucleotides matching TRBD1. The germline V gene encodes CDR1 SEHNR and CDR2 FQNEAQ (reference sequence). The CDR3 is made up of 14 amino acids. V lost 5 bases, J lost 6 bases, and 6 bases stayed unmatched. The CDR3 nucleotides read TGTGCCAGCAGCCTCAGGGGGCTTTTCAATGAGCAGTTCTTC. Residues: CASSLRGLFNEQFF.

In the case of this clone: Within the sample, other DNA sequences also encode this same CDR3. V and J are TRBV2 and TRBJ1-4, with 7 bases identical to TRBD1. Germline CDR1 reads SNHLY; CDR2 reads FYNNEI. This CDR3 is 14 amino acids long. The trim removed 7 bases at V and 5 bases at J, leaving 7 bases unmatched. The CDR3 coding sequence is TGTGCCAGCAAGCGGGACAGAGGAAATGAAAAACTGTTTTTT. Encoded protein: CASKRDRGNEKLFF.

A remark on this clone: At the DNA level, this CDR3 is encoded by other sequences in the same sample as well. The chain has TRBV30 and TRBJ2-7; 7 bases fit TRBD1. The CDR3 consists of 12 residues. V lost 2 bases and J lost 3; bases outside the gene matches: 1. Germline CDR1 reads GTSNPN; CDR2 reads SVGIG (reference sequence). The CDR3 sequence: CAWSRDSYEQYF. CDR3 coding DNA: TGTGCCTGGAGTCGGGACAGCTACGAGCAGTACTTC.

The rearrangement joins TRBV18 to TRBJ2-3; 12 bases are shared with TRBD2. Germline V gene sequence: CDR1 KGHSH, CDR2 LQKENI. The CDR3 runs 20 residues. V was clipped by 1 base and J by 4 bases; unmatched bases: 15. The CDR3 nucleotides are TGTGCCAGCTCACCACGAGGACCCCCCGGACTAGCGGGAATCTCAGATACGCAGTATTTT. Its protein product is CASSPRGPPGLAGISDTQYF.

The chain uses TRBV19 and TRBJ1-4; D uncertain. Germline lookup yields CDR1 LNHDA and CDR2 SQIVND (reference sequence). Trimming removed 6 bases from V and 0 bases from J, with 14 bases in between. The CDR3 covers 16 residues. This CDR3 reads CASSKGPGSTNEKLFF. The CDR3 DNA follows: TGTGCCAGTAGCAAAGGGCCGGGGTCAACTAATGAAAAACTGTTTTTT.

The chain recombines TRBV5-1 with TRBJ2-2; D may correspond to TRBD1 or TRBD2 (5 bases each). The germline V gene has CDR1 SGHRS and CDR2 YFSETQ. V gave up 0 bases and J gave up 4 bases, with 13 bases separating them. CDR3 length equals 16 residues. The CDR3 loop reads CASSLAPGPSTGELFF. CDR3 DNA: TGCGCCAGCAGCTTGGCTCCGGGACCTTCCACCGGGGAGCTGTTTTTT.

V is TRBV7-2 and J is TRBJ2-1; 7 positions agree with TRBD2. The CDR3 is 17 residues long. The V gene's germline CDR1 is SGHTA and CDR2 FQGNSA. V lost 5 bases and J lost 2; bases outside the gene matches: 12. The CDR3 bases are TGTGCCAGCAGCCCCAAGATGCCGGGAGGCCCCTACAATGAGCAGTTCTTC. Translation gives CASSPKMPGGPYNEQFF. Combining the CDR3 with reference TRBV7-2 and TRBJ2-1 gives the whole variable domain GAGVSQSPSNKVTEKGKDVELRCDPISGHTALYWYRQSLGQGLEFLIYFQGNSAPDKSGLPSDRFSAERTGGSVSTLTIQRTQQEDSAVYLCASSPKMPGGPYNEQFFGPGTRLTVL.